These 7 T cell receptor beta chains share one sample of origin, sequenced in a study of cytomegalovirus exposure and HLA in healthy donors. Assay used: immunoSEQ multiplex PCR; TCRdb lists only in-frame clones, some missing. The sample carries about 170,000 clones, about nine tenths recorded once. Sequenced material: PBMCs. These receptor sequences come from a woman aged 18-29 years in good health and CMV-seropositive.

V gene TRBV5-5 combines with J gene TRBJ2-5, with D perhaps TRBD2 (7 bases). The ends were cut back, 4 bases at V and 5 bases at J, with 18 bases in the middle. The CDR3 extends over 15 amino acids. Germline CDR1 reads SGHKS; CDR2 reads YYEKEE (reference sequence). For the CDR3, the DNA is TGTGCCAGCAGCCCCTTGGGGGGGCAGGGGGAGACCCAGTACTTC. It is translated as CASSPLGGQGETQYF. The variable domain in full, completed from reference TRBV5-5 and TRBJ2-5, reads DAGVTQSPTHLIKTRGQQVTLRCSPISGHKSVSWYQQVLGQGPQFIFQYYEKEERGRGNFPDRFSARQFPNYSSELNVNALLLGDSALYLCASSPLGGQGETQYFGPGTRLLVL.

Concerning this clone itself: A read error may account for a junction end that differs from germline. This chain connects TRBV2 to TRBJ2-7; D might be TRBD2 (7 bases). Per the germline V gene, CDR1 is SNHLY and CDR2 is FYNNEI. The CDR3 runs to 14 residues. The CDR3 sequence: CASSEAGGRGAPFF. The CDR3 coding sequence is TGTGCCAGCAGTGAAGCGGGGGGGCGAGGGGCTCCCTTTTTC. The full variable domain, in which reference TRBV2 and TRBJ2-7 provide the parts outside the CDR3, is EPEVTQTPSHQVTQMGQEVILRCVPISNHLYFYWYRQILGQKVEFLVSFYNNEISEKSEIFDDQFSVERPDGSNFTLKIRSTKLEDSAMYFCASSEAGGRGAPFFGPGTRLTVT.

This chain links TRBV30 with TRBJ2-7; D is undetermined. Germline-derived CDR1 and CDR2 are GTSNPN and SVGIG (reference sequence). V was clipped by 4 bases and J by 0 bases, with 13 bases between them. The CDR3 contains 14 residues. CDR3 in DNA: TGTGCCTGGATGTCGGGTCTCCACTCCTACGAGCAGTACTTC. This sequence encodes CAWMSGLHSYEQYF.

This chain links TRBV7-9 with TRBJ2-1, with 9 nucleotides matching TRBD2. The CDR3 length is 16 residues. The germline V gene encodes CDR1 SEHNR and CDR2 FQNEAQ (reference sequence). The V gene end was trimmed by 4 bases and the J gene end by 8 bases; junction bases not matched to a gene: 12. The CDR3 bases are TGTGCCAGCAGCTCTCTAAGGGCGGGAGGGGTAGATGAGCAGTTCTTC. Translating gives CASSSLRAGGVDEQFF.

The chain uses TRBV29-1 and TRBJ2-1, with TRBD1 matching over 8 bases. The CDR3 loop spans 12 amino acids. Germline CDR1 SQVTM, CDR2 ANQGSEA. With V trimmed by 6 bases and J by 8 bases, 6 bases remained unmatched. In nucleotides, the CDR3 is TGCAGCGTCGCGACAGGGGTTGATGAGCAGTTCTTC. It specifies CSVATGVDEQFF.

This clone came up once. CDR3 nucleotide sequence: TGTGCCTGGACGTTTAACACTGAAGCTTTCTTT. It yields the protein CAWTFNTEAFF. The genes are TRBV30 and TRBJ1-1; D ambiguous. The germline CDR1 and CDR2 sequences are GTSNPN and SVGIG (reference sequence). The CDR3 covers 11 residues. V was shortened by 4 bases and J by 2 bases, with 5 bases between the two germline ends.

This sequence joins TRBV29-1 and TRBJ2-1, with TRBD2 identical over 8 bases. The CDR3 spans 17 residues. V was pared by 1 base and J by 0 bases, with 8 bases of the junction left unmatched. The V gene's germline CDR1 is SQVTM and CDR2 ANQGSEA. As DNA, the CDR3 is TGCAGCGTTGAAGGGGCCGGCGGGAGGCCCTCCTACAATGAGCAGTTCTTC. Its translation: CSVEGAGGRPSYNEQFF.